The 18 T cell receptor beta chains listed next were all sequenced from one sample in a study of T cells after somatic rescue of genetic block. The data were produced by immunoSEQ multiplex PCR, yet TCRdb's version contains in-frame clones alone and is incomplete. The sample includes some 90,000 clones, around 90% of them seen just once. Sequenced input: peripheral blood mononuclear cells (PBMCs). The receptor set was obtained from a woman aged 18-29 years.

The V gene is TRBV27, the J gene TRBJ2-5; D unclear. The CDR3 length is 11 residues. The V end was cut by 2 bases, the J end by 5 bases, with 3 bases between. Germline CDR1 reads MNHEY; CDR2 reads SMNVEV (reference sequence). As DNA, the CDR3 is TGTGCCAGCAGTTTAGGCGAGACCCAGTACTTC. It is translated as CASSLGETQYF.

The genes are TRBV15 and TRBJ1-1; D call uncertain. The CDR3 covers 13 residues. Trimming pared 5 bases from V and 0 bases from J, leaving 7 bases between. Germline values: CDR1 LNHNV, CDR2 YYDKDF (reference sequence). The CDR3 reads CATSPRLNTEAFF. In nucleotides, the CDR3 is TGTGCCACCAGCCCCCGCCTGAACACTGAAGCTTTCTTT.

This sequence joins TRBV28 and TRBJ1-2; no clear D. Trimming left V 5 bases short and J 7 bases short, with 17 bases between. The CDR3 runs 14 residues. Germline values: CDR1 MDHEN, CDR2 SYDVKM. The CDR3 sequence is CASSTPPSLGGYTF. The DNA for the CDR3 is TGTGCCAGCAGTACCCCCCCCTCTCTTGGTGGCTACACCTTC.

The CDR3, as DNA: TGTGCCAGCAGTGGCCCCGGGAGACAACTCGAGCAGTACTTC. The encoded protein is CASSGPGRQLEQYF. V usage is TRBV6-5 and J usage is TRBJ2-7, with a tentative D call TRBD2 (6 bases). CDR1 is MNHEY and CDR2 is SVGAGI in the germline V gene. The V and J ends lost 5 bases and 6 bases respectively, with 17 bases between them. The CDR3 has 14 amino acids.

The gene calls are TRBV19 and TRBJ2-3; 7 nucleotides align to TRBD1. V shed 5 bases, J shed 7 bases, and the junction held 12 bases outside the gene matches. In germline, CDR1 is LNHDA, CDR2 SQIVND (reference sequence). The CDR3 covers 15 residues. CDR3 DNA sequence: TGTGCCAGTAGTGCGCACAGGGGCCAGCTGAATACGCAGTATTTT. Its protein is CASSAHRGQLNTQYF.

The gene calls are TRBV16 and TRBJ1-3, with D unclear. CDR1 is KGHSY, CDR2 FQNENV, per germline. The CDR3 consists of 17 residues. V dropped 4 bases and J dropped 0 bases, with 16 bases sitting between them. CDR3 sequence: CASSPRRHRSSGNTIYF. The CDR3 coding sequence is TGTGCCAGCAGCCCTCGAAGGCACCGGAGCTCTGGAAACACCATATATTTT.

The CDR3 DNA is TGTGCCAGCAGCTTAGACCCCGGGGGACTCTACGAGCAGTACTTC. It specifies CASSLDPGGLYEQYF. The genes are TRBV11-2 and TRBJ2-7, with a tentative D call TRBD2 (6 bases). Germline V lookup: CDR1 SGHAT, CDR2 FQNNGV. V was clipped by 0 bases and J by 3 bases, with 12 bases between them. This CDR3 has 15 residues.

The chain joins TRBV11-2 to TRBJ2-1; D perhaps matches TRBD2 (5 bases). Looked up from germline, CDR1 is SGHAT and CDR2 is FQNNGV. The CDR3 is 13 amino acids. Trimming removed 5 bases from V and 6 bases from J, with 11 bases in between. CDR3 loop: CASSPRRSNEQFF. CDR3 in DNA: TGTGCCAGCAGCCCCCGGAGGTCCAATGAGCAGTTCTTC.

The rearrangement joins TRBV7-8 to TRBJ2-7; perhaps TRBD2 as D (6 bases). Trimming stripped 5 bases from V and 0 bases from J, with 17 bases between. Germline V gene sequence: CDR1 SGHVS, CDR2 FQNEAQ. The CDR3 covers 16 residues. The CDR3 DNA reads as TGTGCCAGCAGCGACAATCCGGGACTGATCTCCTACGAGCAGTACTTC. It codes for CASSDNPGLISYEQYF.

The V gene is TRBV5-1, the J gene TRBJ1-2; the D gene is possibly TRBD1 (6 bases). V lost 0 bases to trimming and J lost 6 bases, with 12 bases between them. Germline assignment: CDR1 SGHRS and CDR2 YFSETQ. The CDR3 length is 14 residues. CDR3 loop: CASSLATGSDGYTF. The CDR3 bases are TGCGCCAGCAGCTTGGCCACAGGGTCCGATGGCTACACCTTC.

The chain is built from TRBV6-5 and TRBJ1-2; 10 bases fit TRBD1. The V and J ends lost 6 bases and 8 bases, in that order; junction bases with no gene match: 9. Per germline, CDR1 MNHEY and CDR2 SVGAGI. The length of the CDR3 is 14 residues. CDR3 residues: CASRHRDRGLGYTF. In DNA form, the CDR3 reads TGTGCCAGCAGACACCGGGACAGGGGCTTGGGCTACACCTTC.

The V call is TRBV9, the J call TRBJ2-5; 7 bases line up with TRBD1. This CDR3 is 15 amino acids long. Per germline, CDR1 SGDLS and CDR2 YYNGEE. With V trimmed by 0 bases and J by 5 bases, 7 bases remained unmatched. The DNA of the CDR3 is TGTGCCAGCAGCGTAGACAGGGGCGTTGGGGAGACCCAGTACTTC. The encoded protein is CASSVDRGVGETQYF. The variable domain in full, completed from reference TRBV9 and TRBJ2-5, reads DSGVTQTPKHLITATGQRVTLRCSPRSGDLSVYWYQQSLDQGLQFLIQYYNGEERAKGNILERFSAQQFPDLHSELNLSSLELGDSALYFCASSVDRGVGETQYFGPGTRLLVL.

The rearrangement uses TRBV27 and TRBJ2-7; D is unclear. Deletions cut 3 bases from V and 0 bases from J, with 6 bases between. The CDR3 is 13 residues long. Germline V gene sequence: CDR1 MNHEY, CDR2 SMNVEV (reference sequence). The CDR3 sequence: CASSLGFSYEQYF. CDR3 bases: TGTGCCAGCAGTTTGGGCTTCTCCTACGAGCAGTACTTC.

This chain joins TRBV18 and TRBJ2-5, with no clear D. Trimming took off 3 bases at V and 1 base at J, with 12 bases between the two ends. The CDR3 is 15 amino acids. The germline V gene has CDR1 KGHSH and CDR2 LQKENI. In DNA, the CDR3 is TGTGCCAGCTCACCGCGTACTGGTGGCCAAGAGACCCAGTACTTC. This gives the protein CASSPRTGGQETQYF.

This clone was detected only once. CDR3 nucleotides: TGTGCCATCAGTGAGTCTCTACAGTCCTCTCTGTCGCGGGAGGGCCGATTGTCCTACGAGCAGTACTTC. It codes for CAISESLQSSLSREGRLSYEQYF. The rearrangement joins TRBV10-3 to TRBJ2-7; the match to TRBD2 covers 9 bases. The CDR3 length is 23 residues. With 0 bases clipped from V and 1 base from J, the junction kept 25 bases outside the gene matches. The V gene's germline CDR1 is ENHRY and CDR2 SYGVKD.

The V call is TRBV11-2, the J call TRBJ2-7; 14 nucleotides match TRBD2. The CDR3 covers 17 residues. V lost 2 bases to trimming and J lost 5 bases; unmatched junction nucleotides: 8. Germline loops: CDR1 SGHAT, CDR2 FQNNGV. The CDR3 sequence: CASSLRTSGRRVDEQYF. CDR3 nucleotide sequence: TGTGCCAGCAGCTTAAGGACTAGCGGGAGGCGCGTGGACGAGCAGTACTTC.

This chain connects TRBV28 to TRBJ1-2; 9 nucleotides line up with TRBD1. The CDR3 has 13 amino acids. Per germline, CDR1 MDHEN and CDR2 SYDVKM. V lost 2 bases and J lost 8; bases outside the gene matches: 3. CDR3 residues: CASSLPQGAGYTF. CDR3 DNA: TGTGCCAGCAGTTTACCACAGGGGGCGGGCTACACCTTC.

The chain carries TRBV28 and TRBJ2-5, with a weak D call TRBD1 (6 bases). This CDR3 has 13 amino acids. Germline CDR1 and CDR2: MDHEN and SYDVKM. The V and J ends lost 6 bases and 2 bases respectively, with 10 bases between them. Here the CDR3 DNA reads TGTGCCAGCAGATCGACAGGACAAGAGACCCAGTACTTC. Translated, it gives CASRSTGQETQYF.